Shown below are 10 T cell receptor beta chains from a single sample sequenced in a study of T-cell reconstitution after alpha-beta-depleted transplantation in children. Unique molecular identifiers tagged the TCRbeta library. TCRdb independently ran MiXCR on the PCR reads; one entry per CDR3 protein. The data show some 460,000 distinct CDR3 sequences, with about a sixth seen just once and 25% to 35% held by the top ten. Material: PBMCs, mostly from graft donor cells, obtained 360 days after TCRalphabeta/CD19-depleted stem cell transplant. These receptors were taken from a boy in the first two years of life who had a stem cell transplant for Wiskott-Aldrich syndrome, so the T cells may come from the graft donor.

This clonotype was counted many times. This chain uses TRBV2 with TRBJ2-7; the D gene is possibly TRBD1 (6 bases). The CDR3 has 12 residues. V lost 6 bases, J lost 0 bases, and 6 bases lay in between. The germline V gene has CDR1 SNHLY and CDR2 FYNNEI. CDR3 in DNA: TGTGCCAGCAGGGACAGCTCCTACGAGCAGTACTTC. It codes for CASRDSSYEQYF.

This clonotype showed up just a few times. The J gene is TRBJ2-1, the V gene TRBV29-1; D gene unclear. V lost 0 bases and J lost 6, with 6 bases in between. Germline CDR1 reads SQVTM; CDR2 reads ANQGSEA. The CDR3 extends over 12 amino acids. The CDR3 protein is CSVEDRFNEQFF. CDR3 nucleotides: TGCAGCGTTGAAGATCGATTCAATGAGCAGTTCTTC.

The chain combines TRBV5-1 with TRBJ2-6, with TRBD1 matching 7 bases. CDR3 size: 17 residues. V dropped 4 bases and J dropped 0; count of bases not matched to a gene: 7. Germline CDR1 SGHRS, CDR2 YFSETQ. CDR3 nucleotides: TGCGCCAGCAGCCGGGACAGACCCCACTCTGGGGCCAACGTCCTGACTTTC. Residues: CASSRDRPHSGANVLTF.

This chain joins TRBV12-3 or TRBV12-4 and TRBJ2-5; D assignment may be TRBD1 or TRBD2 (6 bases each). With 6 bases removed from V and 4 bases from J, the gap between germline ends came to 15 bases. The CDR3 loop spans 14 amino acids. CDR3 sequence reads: CASRTRGAGETQYF. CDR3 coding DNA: TGTGCCAGCAGGACAAGGGGGGCAGGAGAGACCCAGTACTTC.

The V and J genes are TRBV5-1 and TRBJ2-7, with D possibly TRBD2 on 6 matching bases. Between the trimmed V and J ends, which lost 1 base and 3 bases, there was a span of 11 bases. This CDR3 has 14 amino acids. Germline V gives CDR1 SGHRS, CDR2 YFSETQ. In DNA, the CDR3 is TGCGCCAGCAGCTTGCGGCGGGATCTCTACGAGCAGTACTTC. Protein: CASSLRRDLYEQYF. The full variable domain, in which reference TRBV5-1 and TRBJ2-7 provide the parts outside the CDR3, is KAGVTQTPRYLIKTRGQQVTLSCSPISGHRSVSWYQQTPGQGLQFLFEYFSETQRNKGNFPGRFSGRQFSNSRSEMNVSTLELGDSALYLCASSLRRDLYEQYFGPGTRLTVT.

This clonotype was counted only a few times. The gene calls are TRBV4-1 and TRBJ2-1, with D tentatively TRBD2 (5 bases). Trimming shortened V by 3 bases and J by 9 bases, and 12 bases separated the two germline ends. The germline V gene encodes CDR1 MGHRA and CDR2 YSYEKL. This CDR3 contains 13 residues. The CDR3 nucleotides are TGCGCCAGCAGCCACTCGGGGTTAAGTGAGCAGTTCTTC. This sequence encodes CASSHSGLSEQFF.

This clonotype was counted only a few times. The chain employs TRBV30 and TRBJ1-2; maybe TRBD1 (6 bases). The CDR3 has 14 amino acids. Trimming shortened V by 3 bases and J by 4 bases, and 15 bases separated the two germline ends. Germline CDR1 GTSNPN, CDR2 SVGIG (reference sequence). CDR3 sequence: CAWSSIRGAYGYTF. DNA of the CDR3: TGTGCCTGGAGCTCCATCCGGGGGGCCTATGGCTACACCTTC.

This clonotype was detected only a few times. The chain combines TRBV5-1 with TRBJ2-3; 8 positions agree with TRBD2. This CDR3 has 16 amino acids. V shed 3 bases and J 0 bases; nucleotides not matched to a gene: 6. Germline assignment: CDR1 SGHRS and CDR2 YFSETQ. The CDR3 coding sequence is TGCGCCAGCAGCTCGGAACTAGCGGCTAGCACAGATACGCAGTATTTT. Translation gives CASSSELAASTDTQYF.

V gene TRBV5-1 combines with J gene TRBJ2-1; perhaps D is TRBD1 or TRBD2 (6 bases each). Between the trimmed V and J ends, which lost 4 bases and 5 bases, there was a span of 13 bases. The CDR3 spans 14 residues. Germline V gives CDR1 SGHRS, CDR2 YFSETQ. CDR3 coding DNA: TGCGCCAGCAGCGAGGGGGGCCCGAACAATGAGCAGTTCTTC. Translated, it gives CASSEGGPNNEQFF.

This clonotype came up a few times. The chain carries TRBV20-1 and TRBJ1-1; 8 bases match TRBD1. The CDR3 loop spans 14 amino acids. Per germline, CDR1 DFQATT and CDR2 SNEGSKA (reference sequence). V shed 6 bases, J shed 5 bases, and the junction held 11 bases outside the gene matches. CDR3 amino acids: CSATKDRVGTEAFF. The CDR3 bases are TGCAGTGCAACAAAGGACAGGGTAGGGACTGAAGCTTTCTTT.